This TCR beta chain was profiled in a study of blood T cell repertoires in COVID-19. Overall study context: Researchers got acute and convalescent COVID-19 samples from the United States, Italy and Spain.

Participants were aged roughly 18 to 90 years from roughly 25 US areas. The CDR3 length is 14 residues. Germline CDR1 and CDR2: SGHNT and YYREEE (reference sequence). Trimming took 0 bases from V and 1 from J, leaving 7 bases between them. Authors' methods: Cell counts per sample came from amplifying reference gene primers. The protocol was immunoSEQ multiplex PCR, while the TCRdb copy is restricted to in-frame clones and leaves out a portion. From that table come the V and J calls and clone size; the DNA was used to work out D and trimming. The sample shows some 490,000 clones, about 85% of them seen only once.

The chain combines TRBV5-4 with TRBJ1-1; D is uncertain. This receptor was taken from a woman aged 55-70 years who had recovered from COVID-19. The sequenced material came from PBMCs or T cells enriched from blood (not recorded which). The CDR3 loop reads CASSLARQNTEAFF. CDR3 nucleotides: TGTGCCAGCAGCTTGGCCAGACAGAACACTGAAGCTTTCTTT. The variable domain in full, with the rest retrieved from reference TRBV5-4 and TRBJ1-1, is ETGVTQSPTHLIKTRGQQVTLRCSSQSGHNTVSWYQQALGQGPQFIFQYYREEENGRGNFPPRFSGLQFPNYSSELNVNALELDDSALYLCASSLARQNTEAFFGQGTRLTVV.